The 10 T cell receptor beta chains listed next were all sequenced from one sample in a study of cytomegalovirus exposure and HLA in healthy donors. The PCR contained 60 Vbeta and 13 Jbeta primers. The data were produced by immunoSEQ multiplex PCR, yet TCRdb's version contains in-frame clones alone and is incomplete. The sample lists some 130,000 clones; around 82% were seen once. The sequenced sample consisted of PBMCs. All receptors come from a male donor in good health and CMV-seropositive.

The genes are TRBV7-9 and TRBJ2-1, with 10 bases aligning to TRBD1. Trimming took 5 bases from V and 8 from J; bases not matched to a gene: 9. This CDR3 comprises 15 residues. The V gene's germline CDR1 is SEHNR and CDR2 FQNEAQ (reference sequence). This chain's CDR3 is CASSPGQGSFDEQFF. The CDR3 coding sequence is TGTGCCAGCAGCCCGGGACAGGGGAGTTTCGATGAGCAGTTCTTC.

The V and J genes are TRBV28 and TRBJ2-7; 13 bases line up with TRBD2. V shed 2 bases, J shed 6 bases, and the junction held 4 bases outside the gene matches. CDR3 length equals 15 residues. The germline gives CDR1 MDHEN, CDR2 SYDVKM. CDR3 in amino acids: CASSLGLAGESEQYF. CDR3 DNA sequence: TGTGCCAGCAGTTTAGGACTAGCGGGAGAGTCCGAGCAGTACTTC.

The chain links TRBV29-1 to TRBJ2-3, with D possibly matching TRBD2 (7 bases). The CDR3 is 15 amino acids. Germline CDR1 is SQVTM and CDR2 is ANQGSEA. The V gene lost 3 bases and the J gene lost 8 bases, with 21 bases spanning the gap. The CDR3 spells CSVDGSGVWEGTQYF. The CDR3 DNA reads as TGCAGCGTTGACGGGTCAGGGGTGTGGGAGGGTACGCAGTATTTT.

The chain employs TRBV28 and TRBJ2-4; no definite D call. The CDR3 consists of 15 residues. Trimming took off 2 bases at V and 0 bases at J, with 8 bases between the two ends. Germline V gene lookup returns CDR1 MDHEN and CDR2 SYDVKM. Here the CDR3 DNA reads TGTGCCAGCAGTTTAGCGGTAGAAGCCAAAAACATTCAGTACTTC. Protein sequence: CASSLAVEAKNIQYF.

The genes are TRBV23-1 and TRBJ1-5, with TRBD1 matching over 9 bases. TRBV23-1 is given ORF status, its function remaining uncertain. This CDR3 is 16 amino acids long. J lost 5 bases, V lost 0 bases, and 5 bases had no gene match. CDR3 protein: CASSQSGTGSDQPQHF. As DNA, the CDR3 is TGCGCCAGCAGTCAATCCGGGACAGGGAGTGATCAGCCCCAGCATTTT.

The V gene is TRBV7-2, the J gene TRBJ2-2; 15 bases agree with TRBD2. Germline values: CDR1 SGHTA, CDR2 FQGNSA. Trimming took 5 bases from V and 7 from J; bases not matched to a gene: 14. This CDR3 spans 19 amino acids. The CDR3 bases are TGTGCCAGCAGCCCCTACCCGGGACTAGCGGGAGGTACGAACGGGGAGCTGTTTTTT. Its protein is CASSPYPGLAGGTNGELFF.

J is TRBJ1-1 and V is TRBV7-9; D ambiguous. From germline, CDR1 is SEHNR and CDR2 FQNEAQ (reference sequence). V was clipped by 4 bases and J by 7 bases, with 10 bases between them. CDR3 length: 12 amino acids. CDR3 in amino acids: CASSWPGSEAFF. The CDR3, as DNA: TGTGCCAGCAGCTGGCCGGGGAGTGAAGCTTTCTTT.

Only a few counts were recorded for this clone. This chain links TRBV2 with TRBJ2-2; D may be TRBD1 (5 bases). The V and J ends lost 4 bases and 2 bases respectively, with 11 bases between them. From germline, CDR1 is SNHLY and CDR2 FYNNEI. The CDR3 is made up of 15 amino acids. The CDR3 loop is CASSVGQGNTGELFF. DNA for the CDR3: TGTGCCAGCAGTGTAGGGCAGGGCAACACCGGGGAGCTGTTTTTT.

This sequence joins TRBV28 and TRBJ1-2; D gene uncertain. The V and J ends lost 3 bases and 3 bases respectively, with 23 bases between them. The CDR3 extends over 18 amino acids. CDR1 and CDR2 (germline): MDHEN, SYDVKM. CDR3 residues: CASSFGRENSAHHYGYTF. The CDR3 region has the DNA TGTGCCAGCAGTTTCGGCCGGGAAAACAGTGCCCACCACTATGGCTACACCTTC.

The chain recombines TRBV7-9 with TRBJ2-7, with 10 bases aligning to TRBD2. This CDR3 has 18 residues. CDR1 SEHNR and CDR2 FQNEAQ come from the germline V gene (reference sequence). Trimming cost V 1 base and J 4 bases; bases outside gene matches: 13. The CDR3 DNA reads TGTGCCAGCAGCTTAGGTCGGGGGTTAGCGGGAGGTAAGTACGAGCAGTACTTC. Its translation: CASSLGRGLAGGKYEQYF. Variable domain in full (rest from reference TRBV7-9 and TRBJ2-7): DTGVSQNPRHKITKRGQNVTFRCDPISEHNRLYWYRQTLGQGPEFLTYFQNEAQLEKSRLLSDRFSAERPKGSFSTLEIQRTEQGDSAMYLCASSLGRGLAGGKYEQYFGPGTRLTVT.